The rows below give T cell receptor beta chains drawn from one sample of a study of T cell responses to AZD1222 COVID-19 vaccine. Sequencing used immunoSEQ multiplex PCR; TCRdb keeps in-frame clones, though not all of them. The sample holds over 85,000 clones, approximately 90% seen once. This sample comprised peripheral blood, obtained on day 0 of AZD1222 vaccination. Every receptor here comes from an adult in good health. Each CDR3 is given with its conserved first and last residue. Fields, in order: J gene, clone size, V gene, D gene, CDR3 protein, CDR3 DNA. A D gene is named only where the DNA matches it firmly. Where a row states a size, it is once, few, many or the class of an expanded clone; other rows omit it.

J gene: TRBJ2-2
clone size: .
V gene: TRBV7-3
D gene: TRBD2
CDR3 protein: CASSLRETGELFF
CDR3 DNA: TGTGCCAGCAGCTTGCGGGAGACCGGGGAGCTGTTTTTT

J gene: TRBJ2-5
clone size: once
V gene: TRBV23-1
D gene: .
CDR3 protein: CASSQGDALQETQYF
CDR3 DNA: TGCGCCAGCAGTCAAGGGGACGCTCTCCAAGAGACCCAGTACTTC

J gene: TRBJ1-2
clone size: .
V gene: TRBV7-6
D gene: .
CDR3 protein: CASSPPKAPYGYTF
CDR3 DNA: TGTGCCAGCAGCCCCCCAAAGGCACCCTATGGCTACACCTTC

J gene: TRBJ1-6
clone size: .
V gene: TRBV6-5
D gene: .
CDR3 protein: CASSYRGLSVNSPLHF
CDR3 DNA: TGTGCCAGCAGTTATCGAGGACTATCGGTTAATTCACCCCTCCACTTT

J gene: TRBJ1-5
clone size: .
V gene: TRBV24-1
D gene: .
CDR3 protein: CATSDAGSAEPQHF
CDR3 DNA: TGTGCCACCAGTGATGCCGGGAGCGCCGAACCCCAGCATTTT

J gene: TRBJ2-7
clone size: .
V gene: TRBV2
D gene: .
CDR3 protein: CASSERQGFYEQYF
CDR3 DNA: TGTGCCAGCAGTGAAAGGCAGGGGTTCTACGAGCAGTACTTC

J gene: TRBJ1-2
clone size: .
V gene: TRBV5-4
D gene: .
CDR3 protein: CASSLSRDYGYTF
CDR3 DNA: TGTGCCAGCAGCTTGTCACGCGACTATGGCTACACCTTC

J gene: TRBJ2-2
clone size: .
V gene: TRBV5-1
D gene: TRBD2
CDR3 protein: CASSLVASGAGTGELFF
CDR3 DNA: TGCGCCAGCAGCTTGGTGGCTAGCGGGGCGGGCACCGGGGAGCTGTTTTTT

J gene: TRBJ1-6
clone size: .
V gene: TRBV28
D gene: .
CDR3 protein: CASSLRGNNSPLHF
CDR3 DNA: TGTGCCAGCAGTTTACGGGGGAATAATTCACCCCTCCACTTT

J gene: TRBJ2-2
clone size: .
V gene: TRBV7-7
D gene: .
CDR3 protein: CASRNRVTGELFF
CDR3 DNA: TGTGCTAGCAGGAACAGGGTAACCGGGGAGCTGTTTTTT

J gene: TRBJ1-1
clone size: .
V gene: TRBV5-4
D gene: TRBD1
CDR3 protein: CASSSRTGGGNTEAFF
CDR3 DNA: TGTGCCAGCAGCTCGCGGACAGGGGGGGGGAACACTGAAGCTTTCTTT

J gene: TRBJ1-2
clone size: .
V gene: TRBV12-3/TRBV12-4
D gene: .
CDR3 protein: CASRGQDYGYTF
CDR3 DNA: TGTGCCAGCAGGGGGCAGGACTATGGCTACACCTTC

J gene: TRBJ2-7
clone size: once
V gene: TRBV28
D gene: TRBD2
CDR3 protein: CASSLFGGYEQYF
CDR3 DNA: TGTGCCAGCAGTTTGTTCGGGGGGTACGAGCAGTACTTC

J gene: TRBJ1-6
clone size: .
V gene: TRBV2
D gene: TRBD1
CDR3 protein: CASSQGQGVVPLHF
CDR3 DNA: TGTGCCAGCAGCCAGGGACAGGGGGTCGTTCCCCTCCACTTT

J gene: TRBJ1-6
clone size: .
V gene: TRBV28
D gene: .
CDR3 protein: CASSFGPGPNSPLHF
CDR3 DNA: TGTGCCAGCAGTTTTGGGCCAGGGCCCAATTCACCCCTCCACTTT

J gene: TRBJ1-6
clone size: .
V gene: TRBV5-1
D gene: TRBD1
CDR3 protein: CASSPGQEWYGQSPLHF
CDR3 DNA: TGCGCCAGCAGCCCGGGACAGGAATGGTATGGTCAATCACCCCTCCACTTT

J gene: TRBJ2-7
clone size: .
V gene: TRBV5-1
D gene: TRBD1
CDR3 protein: CASSLGGTGSYEQYF
CDR3 DNA: TGCGCCAGCAGCTTGGGGGGGACAGGATCCTACGAGCAGTACTTC

J gene: TRBJ1-1
clone size: once
V gene: TRBV28
D gene: .
CDR3 protein: CASSLKGYRTEAFF
CDR3 DNA: TGTGCCAGCAGTTTAAAAGGGTACCGGACTGAAGCTTTCTTT

J gene: TRBJ1-3
clone size: .
V gene: TRBV6-4
D gene: TRBD1
CDR3 protein: CASSHLGQDYEPRAGNTIYF
CDR3 DNA: TGTGCCAGCAGTCACCTTGGACAGGACTACGAGCCCAGGGCTGGAAACACCATATATTTT

J gene: TRBJ1-1
clone size: .
V gene: TRBV6-5
D gene: .
CDR3 protein: CASNYRGVMNTEAFF
CDR3 DNA: TGTGCCAGCAACTACCGTGGGGTTATGAACACTGAAGCTTTCTTT

J gene: TRBJ2-3
clone size: .
V gene: TRBV7-2
D gene: TRBD2
CDR3 protein: CASSLGGSADTQYF
CDR3 DNA: TGTGCCAGCAGCTTGGGAGGGAGTGCAGATACGCAGTATTTT

J gene: TRBJ1-1
clone size: .
V gene: TRBV6-5
D gene: TRBD1
CDR3 protein: CASRETGTNTEAFF
CDR3 DNA: TGTGCCAGCAGAGAGACAGGGACGAACACTGAAGCTTTCTTT

J gene: TRBJ1-1
clone size: .
V gene: TRBV30
D gene: .
CDR3 protein: CAWSVMSSEAFF
CDR3 DNA: TGTGCCTGGAGTGTTATGAGTAGTGAAGCTTTCTTT

J gene: TRBJ2-2
clone size: .
V gene: TRBV5-1
D gene: .
CDR3 protein: CASSYLRGLNTGELFF
CDR3 DNA: TGCGCCAGCAGCTACCTCCGGGGCCTCAACACCGGGGAGCTGTTTTTT

J gene: TRBJ2-1
clone size: .
V gene: TRBV5-4
D gene: .
CDR3 protein: CASSLSTNSYNEQFF
CDR3 DNA: TGTGCCAGCAGCTTGAGTACTAATTCCTACAATGAGCAGTTCTTC

J gene: TRBJ1-5
clone size: .
V gene: TRBV2
D gene: .
CDR3 protein: CASSVSPYSNQPQHF
CDR3 DNA: TGTGCCAGCAGTGTTTCCCCTTATAGCAATCAGCCCCAGCATTTT

J gene: TRBJ2-3
clone size: .
V gene: TRBV1
D gene: .
CDR3 protein: CTSSLRGGRQRGTQYF
CDR3 DNA: TGCACCAGCAGCCTTCGCGGGGGGAGACAACGGGGGACGCAGTATTTT

J gene: TRBJ2-3
clone size: .
V gene: TRBV27
D gene: .
CDR3 protein: CASSFGESTQYF
CDR3 DNA: TGTGCCAGCAGTTTTGGGGAGTCTACGCAGTATTTT

J gene: TRBJ1-1
clone size: .
V gene: TRBV2
D gene: .
CDR3 protein: CASSETPTVAFF
CDR3 DNA: TGTGCCAGCAGTGAAACCCCGACGGTTGCTTTCTTT

J gene: TRBJ2-7
clone size: .
V gene: TRBV5-1
D gene: TRBD2
CDR3 protein: CASSLAGSGRVHEQYF
CDR3 DNA: TGCGCCAGCAGCTTGGCCGGCAGCGGGAGGGTCCACGAGCAGTACTTC

J gene: TRBJ2-7
clone size: .
V gene: TRBV18
D gene: .
CDR3 protein: CASSSTSSEQYF
CDR3 DNA: TGTGCCAGCTCATCTACCTCTTCCGAGCAGTACTTC

J gene: TRBJ1-5
clone size: .
V gene: TRBV5-1
D gene: .
CDR3 protein: CASSLFADSNQPQHF
CDR3 DNA: TGCGCCAGCAGCTTGTTCGCAGATAGCAATCAGCCCCAGCATTTT

J gene: TRBJ2-5
clone size: few
V gene: TRBV2
D gene: .
CDR3 protein: CASSPDWQETQYF
CDR3 DNA: TGTGCCAGTAGTCCGGACTGGCAAGAGACCCAGTACTTC

J gene: TRBJ1-2
clone size: .
V gene: TRBV5-4
D gene: TRBD1
CDR3 protein: CASSLGDRGFGYTF
CDR3 DNA: TGTGCCAGCAGCTTGGGGGACAGGGGGTTTGGCTACACCTTC

J gene: TRBJ1-4
clone size: .
V gene: TRBV7-8
D gene: .
CDR3 protein: CASSLGQWEEKLFF
CDR3 DNA: TGTGCCAGCAGCTTAGGACAGTGGGAAGAAAAACTGTTTTTT

J gene: TRBJ2-2
clone size: .
V gene: TRBV5-1
D gene: .
CDR3 protein: CASSLGFGTGELFF
CDR3 DNA: TGCGCCAGCAGCTTGGGGTTTGGCACCGGGGAGCTGTTTTTT

J gene: TRBJ2-3
clone size: .
V gene: TRBV19
D gene: .
CDR3 protein: CASTKAAGGGTDTQYF
CDR3 DNA: TGTGCCAGTACAAAGGCTGCCGGGGGAGGAACAGATACGCAGTATTTT

J gene: TRBJ2-3
clone size: .
V gene: TRBV28
D gene: .
CDR3 protein: CASSLSRTTDTQYF
CDR3 DNA: TGTGCCAGCAGTTTGTCGCGGACCACAGATACGCAGTATTTT

J gene: TRBJ1-5
clone size: .
V gene: TRBV15
D gene: TRBD1
CDR3 protein: CATSRDRSNQPQHF
CDR3 DNA: TGTGCCACCAGCAGGGACAGGAGCAATCAGCCCCAGCATTTT